This TCR beta chain was found in a study of T cell changes during pregnancy in multiple sclerosis. This table comes from immunoSEQ multiplex PCR, and its TCRdb copy is limited to in-frame clones, with some not included. This table has tens of thousands of clones, more than 75% appearing once. V was trimmed by 4 bases and J by 8 bases, leaving 12 bases between them. CDR1 is SNHLY, CDR2 FYNNEI, per germline. This CDR3 contains 13 residues. The gene calls are TRBV2 and TRBJ2-1; no reliable D call. Sequencing used peripheral blood, obtained in the second trimester of pregnancy. The receptor was derived from a female donor with multiple sclerosis, enrolled in a pregnancy study. The CDR3 DNA sequence: TGTGCCAGCAGTGTTTTGACTTTCGATGAGCAGTTCTTC. Encoded protein: CASSVLTFDEQFF.